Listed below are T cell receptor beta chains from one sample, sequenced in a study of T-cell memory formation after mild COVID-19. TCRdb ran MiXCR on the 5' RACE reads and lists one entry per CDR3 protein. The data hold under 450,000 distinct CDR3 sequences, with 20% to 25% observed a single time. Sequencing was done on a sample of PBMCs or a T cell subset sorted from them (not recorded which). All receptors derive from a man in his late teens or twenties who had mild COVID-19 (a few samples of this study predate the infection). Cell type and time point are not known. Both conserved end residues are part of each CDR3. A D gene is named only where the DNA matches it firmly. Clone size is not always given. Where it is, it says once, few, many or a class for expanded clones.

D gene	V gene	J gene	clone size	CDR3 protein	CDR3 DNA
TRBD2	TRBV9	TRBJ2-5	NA	CASSSGGGREETQYF	TGTGCCAGCAGCTCCGGGGGAGGGCGGGAAGAGACCCAGTACTTC
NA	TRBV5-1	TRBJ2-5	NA	CASSPLPADQETQYF	TGCGCCAGCAGCCCTCTTCCAGCGGACCAAGAGACCCAGTACTTC
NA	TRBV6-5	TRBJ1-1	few	CASSYLRRQDTEAFF	TGTGCCAGCAGTTACTTGAGAAGGCAGGACACTGAAGCTTTCTTT
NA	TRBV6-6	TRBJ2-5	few	CASSYTSRGQETQYF	TGTGCCAGCAGTTACACCTCGCGCGGTCAAGAGACCCAGTACTTC
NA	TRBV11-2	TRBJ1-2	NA	CASRSGTLRDYGYTF	TGTGCCAGCCGGTCCGGGACACTGAGGGACTATGGCTACACCTTC
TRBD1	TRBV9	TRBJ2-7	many	CASSLGTASSYEQYF	TGTGCCAGCAGCTTGGGGACAGCAAGCTCCTACGAGCAGTACTTC
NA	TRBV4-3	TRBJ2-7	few	CASSQDPTSLDEQYF	TGCGCCAGCAGCCAAGATCCGACAAGCTTAGACGAGCAGTACTTC
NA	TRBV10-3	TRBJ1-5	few	CAISDGRPQHF	TGTGCCATCAGTGATGGTCGGCCCCAGCATTTT
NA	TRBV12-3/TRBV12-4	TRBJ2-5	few	CASRSLGGTQYF	TGTGCCAGCAGATCTCTAGGCGGGACCCAGTACTTC
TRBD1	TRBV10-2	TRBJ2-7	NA	CASSPGRDSPSYEQYF	TGCGCCAGCAGCCCGGGCAGGGACAGCCCCTCCTACGAGCAGTACTTC
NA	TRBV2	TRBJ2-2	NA	CASSESGYTGELFF	TGTGCCAGCAGTGAATCGGGATACACCGGGGAGCTGTTTTTT
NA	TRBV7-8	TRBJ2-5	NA	CASSLIGLGRALETQYF	TGTGCCAGCAGCTTGATCGGGCTGGGCAGGGCTTTAGAGACCCAGTACTTC
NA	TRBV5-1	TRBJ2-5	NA	CASSFDRTVETQYF	TGCGCCAGCAGCTTTGATAGAACGGTGGAGACCCAGTACTTC
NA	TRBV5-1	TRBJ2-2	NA	CASSLAVEGVDTGELFF	TGCGCCAGCAGCTTGGCCGTTGAGGGGGTGGACACCGGGGAGCTGTTTTTT
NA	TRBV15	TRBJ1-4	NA	CATSRVLTANEKLFF	TGTGCCACCAGCAGAGTGTTGACAGCTAATGAAAAACTGTTTTTT
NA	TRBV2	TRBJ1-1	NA	CASSQAPATEAFF	TGTGCCAGCAGTCAGGCTCCGGCAACTGAAGCTTTCTTT
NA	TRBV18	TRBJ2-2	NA	CASSRPRTPTGELFF	TGTGCCAGCTCCCGGCCCAGGACGCCCACCGGGGAGCTGTTTTTT
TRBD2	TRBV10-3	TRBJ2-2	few	CAISLTSGSTGELFF	TGTGCCATCAGTTTGACTAGCGGGTCCACCGGGGAGCTGTTTTTT
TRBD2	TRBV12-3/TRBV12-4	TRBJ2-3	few	CASSTSPGGYTDTQYF	TGTGCCAGCAGTACCTCGCCGGGGGGGTACACAGATACGCAGTATTTT
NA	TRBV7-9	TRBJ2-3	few	CASSLPGAPDTQYF	TGTGCCAGCAGCTTGCCGGGGGCCCCAGATACGCAGTATTTT
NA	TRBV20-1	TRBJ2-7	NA	CSASGVGAWGSYEQYF	TGCAGTGCTAGTGGGGTAGGGGCCTGGGGCTCCTACGAGCAGTACTTC
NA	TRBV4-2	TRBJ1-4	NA	CASSQGGWGSAPTNEKLFF	TGTGCCAGCAGCCAAGGTGGGTGGGGATCGGCGCCAACTAATGAAAAACTGTTTTTT
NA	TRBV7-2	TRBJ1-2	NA	CASSLMGRGYTF	TGTGCCAGCAGCTTAATGGGGAGGGGCTACACCTTC
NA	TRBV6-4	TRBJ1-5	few	CASSLPGADQPQHF	TGTGCCAGCAGTCTCCCGGGAGCCGATCAGCCCCAGCATTTT
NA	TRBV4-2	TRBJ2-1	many	CASSQEGRTRLFF	TGTGCCAGCAGCCAAGAAGGCAGGACCCGGTTGTTCTTC